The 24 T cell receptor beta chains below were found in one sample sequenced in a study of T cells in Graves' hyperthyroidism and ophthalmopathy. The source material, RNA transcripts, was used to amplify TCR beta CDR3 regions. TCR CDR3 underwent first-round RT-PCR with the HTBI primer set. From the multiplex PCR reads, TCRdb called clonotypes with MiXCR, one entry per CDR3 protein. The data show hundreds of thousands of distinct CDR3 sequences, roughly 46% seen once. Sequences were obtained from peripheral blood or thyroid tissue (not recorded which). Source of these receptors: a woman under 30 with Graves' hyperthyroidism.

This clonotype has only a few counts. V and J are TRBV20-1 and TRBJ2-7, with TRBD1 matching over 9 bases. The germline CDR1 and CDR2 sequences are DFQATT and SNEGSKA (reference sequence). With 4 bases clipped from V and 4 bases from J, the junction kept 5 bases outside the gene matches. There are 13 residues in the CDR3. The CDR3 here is CSANRGRRYEQYF. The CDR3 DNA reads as TGCAGTGCTAACAGGGGGCGCCGATACGAGCAGTACTTC.

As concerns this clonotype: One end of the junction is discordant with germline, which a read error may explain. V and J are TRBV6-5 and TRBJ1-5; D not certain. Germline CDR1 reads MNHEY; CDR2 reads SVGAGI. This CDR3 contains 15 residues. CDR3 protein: CAGSYTAYSNQPQHF. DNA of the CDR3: TGTGCCGGCAGTTACACAGCCTATAGCAATCAGCCCCAGCATTTT.

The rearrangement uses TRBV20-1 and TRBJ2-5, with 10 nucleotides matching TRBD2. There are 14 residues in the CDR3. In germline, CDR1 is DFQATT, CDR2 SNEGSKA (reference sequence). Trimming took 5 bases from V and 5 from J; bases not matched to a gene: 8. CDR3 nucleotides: TGCAGTGCTGATCTAGCGGGAGATTTGGAGACCCAGTACTTC. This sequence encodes CSADLAGDLETQYF.

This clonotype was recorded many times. The CDR3 region has the DNA TGTGCCAGCAGTCTCACCTGGACAGGTTTTGATGGCTACACCTTC. This sequence encodes CASSLTWTGFDGYTF. The J gene is TRBJ1-2, the V gene TRBV12-3 or TRBV12-4; 7 bases are shared with TRBD1. This CDR3 has 15 residues. J gave up 6 bases and V 5 bases, and 12 bases lay outside the gene matches.

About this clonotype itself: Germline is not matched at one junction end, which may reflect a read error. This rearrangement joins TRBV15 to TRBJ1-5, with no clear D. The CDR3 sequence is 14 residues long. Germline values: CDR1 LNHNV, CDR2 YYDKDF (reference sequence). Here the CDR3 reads CATSIGGSNQPQHF. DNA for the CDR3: TGTGCCACCAGCATTGGCGGTAGCAATCAGCCCCAGCACTTT.

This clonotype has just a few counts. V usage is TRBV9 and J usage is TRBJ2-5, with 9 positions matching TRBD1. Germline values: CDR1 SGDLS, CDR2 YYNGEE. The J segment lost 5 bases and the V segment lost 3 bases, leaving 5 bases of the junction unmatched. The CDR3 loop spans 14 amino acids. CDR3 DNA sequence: TGTGCCAGCAGCGCGGGGGACAGGGTGGAGACCCAGTACTTC. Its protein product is CASSAGDRVETQYF.

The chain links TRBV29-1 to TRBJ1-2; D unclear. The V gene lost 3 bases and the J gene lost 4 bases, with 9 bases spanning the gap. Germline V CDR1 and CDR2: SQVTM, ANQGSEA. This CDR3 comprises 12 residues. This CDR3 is CSVEGFSYGYTF. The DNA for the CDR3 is TGCAGCGTTGAGGGGTTCAGCTATGGCTACACCTTC.

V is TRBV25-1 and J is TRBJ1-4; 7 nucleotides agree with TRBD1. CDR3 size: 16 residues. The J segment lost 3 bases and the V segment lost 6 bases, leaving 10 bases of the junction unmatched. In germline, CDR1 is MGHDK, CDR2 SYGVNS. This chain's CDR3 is CASRKGGGQPNEKLFF. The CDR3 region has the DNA TGTGCCAGCAGAAAAGGCGGGGGACAGCCTAATGAAAAACTGTTTTTT.

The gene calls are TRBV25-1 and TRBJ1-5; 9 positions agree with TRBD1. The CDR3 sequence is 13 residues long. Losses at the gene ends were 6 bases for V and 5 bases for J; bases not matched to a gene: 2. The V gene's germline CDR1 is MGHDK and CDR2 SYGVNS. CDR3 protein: CASRDRGHQPQHF. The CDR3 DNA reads TGTGCCAGCAGGGACAGGGGCCATCAGCCCCAGCATTTT.

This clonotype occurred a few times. CDR3: CASSVVVRGQPNQPQHF. The CDR3, as DNA: TGTGCCAGCAGCGTAGTGGTGAGGGGACAGCCCAATCAGCCCCAGCATTTT. The gene calls are TRBV9 and TRBJ1-5, with TRBD1 matching 7 bases. Trimming cost V 0 bases and J 3 bases; bases outside gene matches: 9. The CDR3 has 17 residues. Germline CDR1 SGDLS, CDR2 YYNGEE.

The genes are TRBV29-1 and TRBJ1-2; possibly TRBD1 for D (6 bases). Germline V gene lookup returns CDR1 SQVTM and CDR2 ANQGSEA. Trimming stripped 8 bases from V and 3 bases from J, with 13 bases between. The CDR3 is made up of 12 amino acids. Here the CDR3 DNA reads TGCAGCTTACGGGGGGCCGACTATGGCTACACCTTC. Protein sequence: CSLRGADYGYTF.

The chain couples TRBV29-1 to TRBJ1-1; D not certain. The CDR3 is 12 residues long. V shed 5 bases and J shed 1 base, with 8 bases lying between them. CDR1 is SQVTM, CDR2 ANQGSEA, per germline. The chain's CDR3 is CSVSGQNTEAFF. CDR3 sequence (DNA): TGCAGCGTTTCGGGCCAGAACACTGAAGCTTTCTTT.

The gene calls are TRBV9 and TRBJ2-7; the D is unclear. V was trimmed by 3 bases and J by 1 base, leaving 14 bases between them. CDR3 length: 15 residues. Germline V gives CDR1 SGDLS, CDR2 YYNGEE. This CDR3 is CASSEQPSLSYEQYF. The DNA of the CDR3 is TGTGCCAGCAGCGAGCAGCCCAGCTTATCCTACGAGCAGTACTTC. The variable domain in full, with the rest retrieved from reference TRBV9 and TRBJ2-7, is DSGVTQTPKHLITATGQRVTLRCSPRSGDLSVYWYQQSLDQGLQFLIQYYNGEERAKGNILERFSAQQFPDLHSELNLSSLELGDSALYFCASSEQPSLSYEQYFGPGTRLTVT.

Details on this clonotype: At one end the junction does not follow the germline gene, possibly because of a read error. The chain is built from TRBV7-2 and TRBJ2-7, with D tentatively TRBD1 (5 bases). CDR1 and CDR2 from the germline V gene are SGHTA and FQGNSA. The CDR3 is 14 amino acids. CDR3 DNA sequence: TGTGCCAGCAACTTAGTTATTCAGGGCTACGAGCAGTACTTC. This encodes CASNLVIQGYEQYF.

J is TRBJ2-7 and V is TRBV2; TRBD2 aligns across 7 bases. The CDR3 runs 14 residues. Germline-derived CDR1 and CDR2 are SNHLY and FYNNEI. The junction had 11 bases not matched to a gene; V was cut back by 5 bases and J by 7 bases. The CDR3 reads CASSLAAGVSEQYF. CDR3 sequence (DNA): TGTGCCAGCAGTTTAGCGGCGGGAGTGAGTGAGCAGTACTTC.

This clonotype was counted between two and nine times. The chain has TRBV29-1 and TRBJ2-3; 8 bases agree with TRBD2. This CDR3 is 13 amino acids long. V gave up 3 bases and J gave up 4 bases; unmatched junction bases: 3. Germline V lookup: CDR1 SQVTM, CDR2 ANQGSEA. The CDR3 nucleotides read TGCAGCGTTGACGAACTAGCGGCAGATACGCAGTATTTT. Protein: CSVDELAADTQYF.

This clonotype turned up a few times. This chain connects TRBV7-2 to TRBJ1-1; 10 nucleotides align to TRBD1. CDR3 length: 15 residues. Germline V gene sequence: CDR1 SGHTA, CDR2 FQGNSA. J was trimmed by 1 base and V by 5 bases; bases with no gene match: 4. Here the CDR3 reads CASSPRQGANTEAFF. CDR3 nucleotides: TGTGCCAGCAGCCCCCGACAGGGGGCGAACACTGAAGCTTTCTTT.

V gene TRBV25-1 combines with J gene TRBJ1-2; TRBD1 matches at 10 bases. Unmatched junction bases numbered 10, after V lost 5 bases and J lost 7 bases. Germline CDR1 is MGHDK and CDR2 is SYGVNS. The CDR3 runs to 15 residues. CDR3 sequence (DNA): TGTGCCAGCAGTTCAACCCCGGGACAGGGGTTTGGCTACACCTTC. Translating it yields CASSSTPGQGFGYTF.

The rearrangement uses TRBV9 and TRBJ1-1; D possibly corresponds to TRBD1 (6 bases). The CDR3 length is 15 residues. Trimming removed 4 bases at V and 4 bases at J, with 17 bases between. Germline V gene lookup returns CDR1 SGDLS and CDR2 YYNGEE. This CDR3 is CASSRAAGVVTEAFF. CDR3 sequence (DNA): TGTGCCAGCAGCAGAGCCGCAGGGGTGGTCACTGAAGCTTTCTTT.

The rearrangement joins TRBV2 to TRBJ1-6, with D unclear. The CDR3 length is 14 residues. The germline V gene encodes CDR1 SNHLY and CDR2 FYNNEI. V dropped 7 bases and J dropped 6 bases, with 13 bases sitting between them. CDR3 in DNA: TGTGCCAGCAAACGAGAAGGGTTTAATTCACCCCTCCACTTT. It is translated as CASKREGFNSPLHF.

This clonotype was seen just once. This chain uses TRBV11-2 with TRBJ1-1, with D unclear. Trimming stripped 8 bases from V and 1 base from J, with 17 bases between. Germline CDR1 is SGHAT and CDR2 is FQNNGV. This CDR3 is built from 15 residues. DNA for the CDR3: TGTGCCAGCTCACCACCCGTTTACAGGAACACTGAAGCTTTCTTT. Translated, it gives CASSPPVYRNTEAFF.

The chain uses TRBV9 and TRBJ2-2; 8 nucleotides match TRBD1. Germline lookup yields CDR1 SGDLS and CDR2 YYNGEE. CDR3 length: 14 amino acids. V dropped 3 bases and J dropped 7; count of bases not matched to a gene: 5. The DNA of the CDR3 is TGTGCCAGCAGCGCGACAGGGGTGGGCGGGGAGCTGTTTTTT. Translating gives CASSATGVGGELFF.

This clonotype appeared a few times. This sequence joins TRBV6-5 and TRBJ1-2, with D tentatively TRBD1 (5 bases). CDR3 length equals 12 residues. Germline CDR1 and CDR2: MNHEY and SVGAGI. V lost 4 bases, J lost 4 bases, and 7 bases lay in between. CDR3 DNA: TGTGCCAGCAGTTGGGGACGCTATGGCTACACCTTC. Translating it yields CASSWGRYGYTF.

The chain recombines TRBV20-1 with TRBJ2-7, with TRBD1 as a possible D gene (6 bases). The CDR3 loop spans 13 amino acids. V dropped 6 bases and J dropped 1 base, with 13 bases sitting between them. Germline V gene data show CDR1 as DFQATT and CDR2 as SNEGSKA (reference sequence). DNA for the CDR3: TGCAGTGCCCTTAGGACAGTTTCCTACGAGCAGTACTTC. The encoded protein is CSALRTVSYEQYF.